This passage covers 2 T cell receptor beta chains from one sample sequenced in a study of blood T cell repertoires in COVID-19. Profiled with immunoSEQ multiplex PCR; TCRdb holds only in-frame clones, not every one. The repertoire holds 200,000 to 300,000 clones, under 85% seen once, with approximately 5.7% in the top ten. The source material was peripheral blood. These receptors all stem from a human donor in a cohort sampled during active COVID-19.

This clone was picked up one time. The chain links TRBV2 to TRBJ1-1; D not resolved. The CDR3 runs to 11 residues. Trimming shortened V by 4 bases and J by 6 bases, and 6 bases separated the two germline ends. From germline, CDR1 is SNHLY and CDR2 FYNNEI. The CDR3 sequence is CASSAYSEAFF. DNA of the CDR3: TGTGCCAGCAGTGCGTATTCTGAAGCTTTCTTT.

V and J are TRBV5-1 and TRBJ2-4; 9 nucleotides line up with TRBD2. This CDR3 region has 14 residues. Per the germline V gene, CDR1 is SGHRS and CDR2 is YFSETQ. Trimming cost V 4 bases and J 9 bases; bases outside gene matches: 8. CDR3 in DNA: TGCGCCAGCAGCCAAGGTAGCGGGAGCACCATTCAGTACTTC. Residues: CASSQGSGSTIQYF.